This TCR beta chain was found in a study of type 1 regulatory T cells (dated by TCRdb to 2020 to 2022). About the study as a whole: The study characterized an in vitro protocol that generated a Tr1-enriched, alloantigen-specific CD4 T cell product named T-allo10. T-allo10 was being tested clinically in patients with hematological malignancies who were undergoing allogeneic hematopoietic stem cell transplantation.

The sequencer was an Illumina MiSeq. TCRdb trimmed the raw reads at Q25, called clones with MiXCR and kept productive beta chains. Rows are unified per CDR3 protein, each entry keeping the most common DNA and genes. The sample table records 80,000 to 100,000 distinct CDR3 sequences; less than 40% of these occur just once. Approximately 2.2% of the sample is held by the ten biggest clonotypes. This clonotype was seen only a few times. This receptor's antigen is unknown. There are no base qualities to consult, and no much larger clone falls within one base. The CDR3 runs 15 residues from the cysteine to the phenylalanine. The DNA shown is the 45-base CDR3, in frame from base 1. Compared with germline, V lacks 3 bases and J lacks 0 bases; bases without a gene match: 6. The CDR1 and CDR2 encoded by the germline V gene (reference sequence) are DFQATT and SNEGSKA.

The receptor comes from a human donor in good health. The sequence links TRBV20-1 to TRBJ2-3; 7 middle bases align to TRBD1. The sequenced material came from CD4+ T cells, either the whole sample or a sorted fraction (not recorded which). The nucleotide sequence is TGCAGTGCTAGGGACAGGATTACTAGCACAGATACGCAGTATTTT. The resulting protein is CSARDRITSTDTQYF.